This record covers a single T cell receptor beta chain. This clonotype was recorded a few times. Its antigen is not yet known. The input lacks base qualities; no much larger clone sits a single base away. Amplification of TCR beta CDR3 regions was carried out from RNA transcripts. For the first round of RT-PCR on the TCR CDR3, the HTBI primer set was used together with the Qiagen OneStep RT-PCR kit. A second multiplex PCR round built the libraries, followed by size selection and purification. Sequencing of the libraries was done on an Illumina HiSeq2000 using paired-end 100 bp reads. Per the source publication's procedure: SOAPnuke was used to process the raw data, removing reads that contained adapters or uncalled bases, had a mean Phred below 15, or lacked an exact match to the constant primer or identifier. High-quality paired reads were merged with COPE v1.2.5, and unique nucleotide sequences were defined as clonotypes. Clonotypes were aligned to IMGT TRBV, TRBD and TRBJ reference segments using MiTCR v1.1. Only V-J combinations with frequency above 0.0001, covering 99.2% of repertoires, were analysed. A TCS score was defined as the ratio between F50 (clonal expansion) and ExV (chaos), using BLOSUM62-based TCRdist between CDR3 peptides within each V-J. Welch's t-statistics and random forest reduced around 510 V-J features to 13, which were used in a naive Bayes classifier (R e1071). The similarity between thyroid and blood repertoires was quantified using the Morisita-Horn index. TCRdb reanalyzed the raw reads on its own, using fastp at Q25 for trimming and MiXCR for clone calling, and kept in-frame beta chains. Entries are consolidated by CDR3 protein sequence, retaining the most common genes and DNA. TCRdb's processing, not the study's, gives the V and J calls here. The sample profile shows around 660,000 distinct CDR3 sequences; about 45% of them were found once. Together, the top ten hold under 8.5% of the sample.

Exclusion was applied to patients with uncontrolled infections, other autoimmune diseases, pregnancy or lactation. Diagnoses relied on clinical symptoms, serum thyroxine and TRAb, thyroid ultrasound and orbital computed tomography. Total RNA was extracted with Trizol reagent, and quality was checked on an Agilent 2100 Bioanalyzer. Including cysteine and phenylalanine, the CDR3 has 13 amino acids. CDR3 DNA is the only sequence kept; it has 39 bases, read in frame from the first base. CDR1 SGHKS and CDR2 YYEKEE are derived from the germline V gene (reference sequence). The germline ends are 18 bases apart after V is trimmed by 10 bases and J by 8 bases. This sample stems from a study of T cells in Graves' hyperthyroidism and ophthalmopathy (dated by TCRdb to about 2019). General notes on the study: To identify distinguishing TCR V-J signatures, a discovery cohort of roughly 100 patients was used, comprising some 45 with Graves' ophthalmopathy and some 60 with stable Graves' hyperthyroidism. Prospective prediction of ophthalmopathy was tested in an independent validation cohort consisting of 18 to 20 hyperthyroidism patients and around 16 patients who later progressed to ophthalmopathy. For training and testing, the 100 patients in the discovery cohort were randomly divided in a 7:3 ratio. In addition, the study compared T-cell repertoires in thyroid tissue and in blood from roughly 6 Graves' hyperthyroidism patients. Following sampling, methimazole starting at 30 mg daily was given to hyperthyroidism patients, and high-dose intravenous methylprednisolone was given to ophthalmopathy patients. According to the paper, TCR Vbeta CDR3 sequencing was carried out on about 140 peripheral blood samples, which came from 40 to 45 ophthalmopathy, approximately 72 hyperthyroidism and approximately 17 progressor patients.

Broad study findings and their caveats: A model built on a 13 V-J signature distinguished ophthalmopathy from stable hyperthyroidism, reaching roughly 88% sensitivity and about 81% specificity in cross-validation and 80%/75% in testing. Most expanded thyroid clonotypes (frequency above 0.001) were also detected in blood, a finding suggesting that blood repertoires may reflect thyroid immune responses. No statistical method was used to fix the sample size in advance, and group allocation was not hidden from the investigators. In validation, the model predicted progression to ophthalmopathy with 55% to 71% sensitivity and roughly 75% specificity, a median of around 6.6 months before onset.

What was sequenced was peripheral blood or thyroid tissue (not recorded which). Recombination linked TRBV5-5 to TRBJ1-4, with no confident D gene call. The source is an adult man with Graves' disease, either hyperthyroidism or ophthalmopathy (not recorded which). The sequence in DNA is TGTGCCGGGTCACGGACCGGAGAGGAAAAACTGTTTTTT. The resulting protein is CAGSRTGEEKLFF. Here the CDR3 is joined to the reference TRBV5-5 and TRBJ1-4 genes, and the full variable domain is: DAGVTQSPTHLIKTRGQQVTLRCSPISGHKSVSWYQQVLGQGPQFIFQYYEKEERGRGNFPDRFSARQFPNYSSELNVNALLLGDSALYLCAGSRTGEEKLFFGSGTQLSVL.